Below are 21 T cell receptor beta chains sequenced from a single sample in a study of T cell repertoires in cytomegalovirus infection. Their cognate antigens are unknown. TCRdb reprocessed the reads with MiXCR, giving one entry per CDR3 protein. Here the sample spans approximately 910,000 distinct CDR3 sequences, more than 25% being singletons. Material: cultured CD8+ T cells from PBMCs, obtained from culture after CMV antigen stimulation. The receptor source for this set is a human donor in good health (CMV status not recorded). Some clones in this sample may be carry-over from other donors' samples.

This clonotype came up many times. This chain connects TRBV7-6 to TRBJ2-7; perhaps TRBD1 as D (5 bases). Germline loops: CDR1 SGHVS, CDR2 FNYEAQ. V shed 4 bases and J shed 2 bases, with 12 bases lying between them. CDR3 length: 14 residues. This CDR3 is CASSSLARAYEQYF. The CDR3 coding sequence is TGTGCCAGCAGCTCCCTTGCCAGGGCCTACGAGCAGTACTTC.

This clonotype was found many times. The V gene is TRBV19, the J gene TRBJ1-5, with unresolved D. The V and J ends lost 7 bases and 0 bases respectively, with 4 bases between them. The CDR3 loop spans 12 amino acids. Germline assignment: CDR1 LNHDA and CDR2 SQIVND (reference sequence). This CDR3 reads CASTDSNQPQHF. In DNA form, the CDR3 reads TGTGCCAGTACGGATAGCAATCAGCCCCAGCATTTT.

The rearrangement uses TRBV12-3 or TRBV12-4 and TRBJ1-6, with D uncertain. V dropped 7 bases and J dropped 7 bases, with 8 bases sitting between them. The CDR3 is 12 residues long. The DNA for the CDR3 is TGTGCCAGCACATCAGACAATTCACCCCTCCACTTT. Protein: CASTSDNSPLHF.

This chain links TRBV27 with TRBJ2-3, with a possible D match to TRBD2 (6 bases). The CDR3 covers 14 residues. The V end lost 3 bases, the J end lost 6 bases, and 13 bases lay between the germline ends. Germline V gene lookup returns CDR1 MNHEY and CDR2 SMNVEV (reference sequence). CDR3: CASSLSSGRDTQYF. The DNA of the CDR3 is TGTGCCAGCAGTTTGAGTAGCGGAAGGGATACGCAGTATTTT.

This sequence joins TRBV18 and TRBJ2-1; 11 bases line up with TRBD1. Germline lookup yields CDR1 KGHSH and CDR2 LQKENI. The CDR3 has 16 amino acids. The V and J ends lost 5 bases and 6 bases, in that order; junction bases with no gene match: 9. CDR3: CASSSVDRGRGNEQFF. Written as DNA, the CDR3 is TGTGCCAGCTCATCAGTGGACAGGGGGCGAGGCAATGAGCAGTTCTTC.

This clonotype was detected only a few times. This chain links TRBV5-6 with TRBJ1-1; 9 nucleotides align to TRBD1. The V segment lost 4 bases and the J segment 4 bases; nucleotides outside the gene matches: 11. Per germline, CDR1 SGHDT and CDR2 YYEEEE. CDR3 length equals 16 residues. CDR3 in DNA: TGTGCCAGCAGCCCCACGCAGGGGACAGGGACCACTGAAGCTTTCTTT. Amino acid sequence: CASSPTQGTGTTEAFF. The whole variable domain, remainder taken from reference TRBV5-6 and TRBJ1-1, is DAGVTQSPTHLIKTRGQQVTLRCSPKSGHDTVSWYQQALGQGPQFIFQYYEEEERQRGNFPDRFSGHQFPNYSSELNVNALLLGDSALYLCASSPTQGTGTTEAFFGQGTRLTVV.

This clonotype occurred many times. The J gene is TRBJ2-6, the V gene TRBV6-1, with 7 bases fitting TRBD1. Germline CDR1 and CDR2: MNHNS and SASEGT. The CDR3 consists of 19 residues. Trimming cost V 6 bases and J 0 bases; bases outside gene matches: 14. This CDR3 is CASSDRAIGTSSGANVLTF. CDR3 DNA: TGTGCCAGCAGCGACAGGGCTATTGGGACCAGCTCTGGGGCCAACGTCCTGACTTTC.

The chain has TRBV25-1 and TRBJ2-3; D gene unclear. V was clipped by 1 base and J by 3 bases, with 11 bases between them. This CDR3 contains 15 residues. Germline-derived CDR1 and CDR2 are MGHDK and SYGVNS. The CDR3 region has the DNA TGTGCCAGCAGTGAATCGGACCTCGGGACAGATACGCAGTATTTT. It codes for CASSESDLGTDTQYF.

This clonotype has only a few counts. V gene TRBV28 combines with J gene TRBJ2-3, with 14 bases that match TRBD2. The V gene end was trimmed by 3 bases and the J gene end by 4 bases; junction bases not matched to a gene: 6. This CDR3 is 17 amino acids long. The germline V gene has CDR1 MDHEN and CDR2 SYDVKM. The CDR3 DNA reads TGTGCCAGCAGTTTGGGGACTAGCGGGGGATGGGCAGATACGCAGTATTTT. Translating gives CASSLGTSGGWADTQYF.

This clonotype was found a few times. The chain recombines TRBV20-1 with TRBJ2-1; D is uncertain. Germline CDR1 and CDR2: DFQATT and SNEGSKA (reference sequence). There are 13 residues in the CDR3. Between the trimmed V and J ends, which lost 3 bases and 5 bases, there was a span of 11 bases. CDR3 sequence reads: CSARDLPNNEQFF. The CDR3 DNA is TGCAGTGCTAGGGACCTCCCCAACAATGAGCAGTTCTTC.

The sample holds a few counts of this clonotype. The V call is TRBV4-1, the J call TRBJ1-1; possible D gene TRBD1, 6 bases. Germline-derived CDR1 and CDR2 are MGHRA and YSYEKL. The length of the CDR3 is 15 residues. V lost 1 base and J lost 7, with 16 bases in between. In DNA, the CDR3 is TGCGCCAGCAGCCAAGGCGACAGGTGGGCGGGTGAAGCTTTCTTT. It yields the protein CASSQGDRWAGEAFF.

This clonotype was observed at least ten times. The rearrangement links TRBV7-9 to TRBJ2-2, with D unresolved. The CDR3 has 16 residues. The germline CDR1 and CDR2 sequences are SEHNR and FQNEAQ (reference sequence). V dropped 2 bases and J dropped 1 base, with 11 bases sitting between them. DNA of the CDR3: TGTGCCAGCAGCTTAAGGAAGGGCGGGAACACCGGGGAGCTGTTTTTT. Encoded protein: CASSLRKGGNTGELFF.

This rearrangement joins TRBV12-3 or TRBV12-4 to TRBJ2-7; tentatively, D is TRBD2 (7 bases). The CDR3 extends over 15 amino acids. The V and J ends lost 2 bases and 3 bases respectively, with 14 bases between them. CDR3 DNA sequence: TGTGCCAGCAGTTTAAAGGCGGGGGCCTACTACGAGCAGTACTTC. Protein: CASSLKAGAYYEQYF.

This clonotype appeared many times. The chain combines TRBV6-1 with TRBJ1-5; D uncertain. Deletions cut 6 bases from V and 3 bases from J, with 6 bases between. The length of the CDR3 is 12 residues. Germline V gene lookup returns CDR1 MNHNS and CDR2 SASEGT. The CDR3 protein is CASRAPNQPQHF. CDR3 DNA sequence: TGTGCCAGCAGGGCCCCCAATCAGCCCCAGCATTTT.

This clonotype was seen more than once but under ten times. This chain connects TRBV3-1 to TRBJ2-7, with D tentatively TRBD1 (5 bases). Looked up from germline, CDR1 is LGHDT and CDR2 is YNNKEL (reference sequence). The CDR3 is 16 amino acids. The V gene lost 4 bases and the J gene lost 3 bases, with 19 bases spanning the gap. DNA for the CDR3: TGTGCCAGCAGCCGCAAGCTTACGACAGATGGCTACGAGCAGTACTTC. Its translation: CASSRKLTTDGYEQYF.

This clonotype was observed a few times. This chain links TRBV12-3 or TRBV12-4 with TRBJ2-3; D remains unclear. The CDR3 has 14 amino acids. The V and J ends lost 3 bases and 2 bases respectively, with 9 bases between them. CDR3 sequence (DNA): TGTGCCAGCAGTTTTAGTCCAGCCACAGATACGCAGTATTTT. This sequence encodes CASSFSPATDTQYF.

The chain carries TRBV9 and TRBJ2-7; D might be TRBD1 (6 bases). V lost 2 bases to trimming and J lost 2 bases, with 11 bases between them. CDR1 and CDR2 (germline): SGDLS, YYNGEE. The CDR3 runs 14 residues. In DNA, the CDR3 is TGTGCCAGCAGCGTCGGACAGCCCACCTACGAGCAGTACTTC. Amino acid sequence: CASSVGQPTYEQYF.

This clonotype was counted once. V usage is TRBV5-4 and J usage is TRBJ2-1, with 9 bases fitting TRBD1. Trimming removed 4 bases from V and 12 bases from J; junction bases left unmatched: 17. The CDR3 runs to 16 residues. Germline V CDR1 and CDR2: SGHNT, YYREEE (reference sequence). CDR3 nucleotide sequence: TGTGCCAGCAGCGCCTCCGGGACAGGGAGGGTTAGGGGGCAGTTCTTC. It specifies CASSASGTGRVRGQFF.

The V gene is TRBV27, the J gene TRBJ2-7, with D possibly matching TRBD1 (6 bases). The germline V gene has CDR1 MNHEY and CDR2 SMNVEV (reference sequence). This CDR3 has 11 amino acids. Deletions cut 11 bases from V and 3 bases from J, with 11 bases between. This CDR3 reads CASGQNYEQYV. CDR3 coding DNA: TGTGCCTCCGGACAGAACTACGAGCAGTACGTC.

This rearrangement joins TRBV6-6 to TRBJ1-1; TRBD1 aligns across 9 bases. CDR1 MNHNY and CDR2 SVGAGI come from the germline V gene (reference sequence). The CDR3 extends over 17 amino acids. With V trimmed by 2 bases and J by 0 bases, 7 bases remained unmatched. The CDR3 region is CASSYGQGKWMNTEAFF. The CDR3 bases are TGTGCCAGCAGTTACGGACAGGGGAAGTGGATGAACACTGAAGCTTTCTTT.

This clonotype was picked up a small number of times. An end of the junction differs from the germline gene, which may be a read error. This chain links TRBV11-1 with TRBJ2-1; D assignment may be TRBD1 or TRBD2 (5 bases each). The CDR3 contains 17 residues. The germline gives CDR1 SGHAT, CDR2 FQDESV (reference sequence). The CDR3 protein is CASGQSSLLEVYDEQFF. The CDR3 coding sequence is TGTGCCAGCGGACAATCATCCTTACTAGAGGTCTACGATGAGCAGTTCTTC.